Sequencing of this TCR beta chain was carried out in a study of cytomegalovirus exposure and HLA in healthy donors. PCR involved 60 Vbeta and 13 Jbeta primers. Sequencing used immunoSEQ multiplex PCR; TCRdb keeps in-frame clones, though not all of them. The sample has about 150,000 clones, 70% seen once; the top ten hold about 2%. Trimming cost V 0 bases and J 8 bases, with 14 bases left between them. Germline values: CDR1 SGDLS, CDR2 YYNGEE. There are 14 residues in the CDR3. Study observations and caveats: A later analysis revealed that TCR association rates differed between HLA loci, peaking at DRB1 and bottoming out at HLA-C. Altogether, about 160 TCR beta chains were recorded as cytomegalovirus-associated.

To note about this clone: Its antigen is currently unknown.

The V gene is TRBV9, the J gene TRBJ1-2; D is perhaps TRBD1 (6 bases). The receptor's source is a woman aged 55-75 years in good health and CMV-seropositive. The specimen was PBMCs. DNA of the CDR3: TGTGCCAGCAGCGTAGAACAGGGAAGAGGCGGCTACACCTTC. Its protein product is CASSVEQGRGGYTF. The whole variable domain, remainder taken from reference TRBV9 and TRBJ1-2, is DSGVTQTPKHLITATGQRVTLRCSPRSGDLSVYWYQQSLDQGLQFLIQYYNGEERAKGNILERFSAQQFPDLHSELNLSSLELGDSALYFCASSVEQGRGGYTFGSGTRLTVV.